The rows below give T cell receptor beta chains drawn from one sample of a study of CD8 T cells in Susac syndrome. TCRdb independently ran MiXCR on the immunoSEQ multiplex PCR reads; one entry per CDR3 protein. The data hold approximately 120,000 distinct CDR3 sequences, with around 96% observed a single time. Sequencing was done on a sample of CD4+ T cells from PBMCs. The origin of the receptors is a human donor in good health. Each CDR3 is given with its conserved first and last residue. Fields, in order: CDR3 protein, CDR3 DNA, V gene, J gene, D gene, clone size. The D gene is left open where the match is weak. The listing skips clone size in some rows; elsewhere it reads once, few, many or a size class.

CDR3: CASSDAGGKNTGELFF
DNA: TGTGCCAGCAGTGATGCCGGGGGCAAAAACACCGGGGAGCTGTTTTTT
V: TRBV25-1
J: TRBJ2-2
D: NA
size: once

CDR3: CASSLQATSSYNEQFF
DNA: TGTGCCAGCAGTTTACAGGCCACCAGCTCCTACAATGAGCAGTTCTTC
V: TRBV27
J: TRBJ2-1
D: NA
size: NA

CDR3: CASSYSSGSTDTQYF
DNA: TGTGCCAGCAGTTACTCTTCGGGATCCACAGATACGCAGTATTTT
V: TRBV6-2/TRBV6-3
J: TRBJ2-3
D: NA
size: NA

CDR3: CAISGRQETQYF
DNA: TGTGCCATCAGTGGCCGCCAAGAGACCCAGTACTTC
V: TRBV10-3
J: TRBJ2-5
D: NA
size: NA

CDR3: CASSRSGTAEETQYF
DNA: TGTGCCAGCAGCAGAAGCGGGACAGCCGAAGAGACCCAGTACTTC
V: TRBV3-1
J: TRBJ2-5
D: NA
size: NA

CDR3: CSVADRGINTEAFF
DNA: TGCAGCGTGGCGGACAGGGGAATTAACACTGAAGCTTTCTTT
V: TRBV29-1
J: TRBJ1-1
D: TRBD1
size: NA

CDR3: CASSSDRGSVNEQFF
DNA: TGTGCCAGCAGCTCTGACAGGGGGTCGGTCAATGAGCAGTTCTTC
V: TRBV7-2
J: TRBJ2-1
D: TRBD1
size: NA

CDR3: CASVSGDTSSYEQYF
DNA: TGTGCCAGCGTCTCCGGGGACACCTCTTCCTACGAGCAGTACTTC
V: TRBV28
J: TRBJ2-7
D: NA
size: NA

CDR3: CASSYRPGLPSSYNEQFF
DNA: TGTGCCAGTAGTTACCGACCGGGACTACCGAGCTCCTACAATGAGCAGTTCTTC
V: TRBV19
J: TRBJ2-1
D: TRBD2
size: NA

CDR3: CSAVRQGQPQHF
DNA: TGCAGTGCTGTGAGACAGGGGCAGCCCCAGCATTTT
V: TRBV20-1
J: TRBJ1-5
D: TRBD1
size: NA

CDR3: CASSERARRSYEQYF
DNA: TGTGCCAGCAGTGAAAGGGCTAGGCGTTCCTACGAGCAGTACTTC
V: TRBV2
J: TRBJ2-7
D: NA
size: NA

CDR3: CASSRTYSGTEAEMNTEAFF
DNA: TGCGCCAGCAGCCGCACCTACTCGGGGACGGAGGCAGAAATGAACACTGAAGCTTTCTTT
V: TRBV4-1
J: TRBJ1-1
D: NA
size: once

CDR3: CASGGESEQYF
DNA: TGTGCCAGCGGCGGGGAAAGCGAGCAGTACTTC
V: TRBV2
J: TRBJ2-7
D: NA
size: NA

CDR3: CASSITGRGPGSQETQYF
DNA: TGTGCCAGTAGTATTACGGGCAGGGGCCCCGGGAGCCAAGAGACCCAGTACTTC
V: TRBV19
J: TRBJ2-5
D: NA
size: NA

CDR3: CSARAGQTGRSSF
DNA: TGCAGTGCTAGAGCCGGGCAGACAGGGAGGTCATCCTTT
V: TRBV20-1
J: TRBJ1-1
D: TRBD1
size: NA

CDR3: CAISVDYEQYF
DNA: TGTGCCATCAGCGTAGACTACGAGCAGTACTTC
V: TRBV10-3
J: TRBJ2-7
D: NA
size: NA

CDR3: CASSLVAVWQNTDTQYF
DNA: TGCGCCAGCAGCTTGGTAGCGGTTTGGCAGAACACAGATACGCAGTATTTT
V: TRBV5-1
J: TRBJ2-3
D: NA
size: NA

CDR3: CSARDPTGAIPYEQYF
DNA: TGCAGTGCTAGAGATCCCACAGGGGCCATACCCTACGAGCAGTACTTC
V: TRBV20-1
J: TRBJ2-7
D: TRBD1
size: NA

CDR3: CSAMLSGSSNEQFF
DNA: TGCAGTGCTATGCTTAGCGGGAGTTCCAATGAGCAGTTCTTC
V: TRBV20-1
J: TRBJ2-1
D: TRBD2
size: NA

CDR3: CASSLTGVSNQPQHF
DNA: TGTGCCAGCAGCTTAACAGGGGTTAGCAATCAGCCCCAGCATTTT
V: TRBV7-9
J: TRBJ1-5
D: TRBD1
size: NA

CDR3: CASSPGLAGLNYEQFF
DNA: TGTGCCAGCTCCCCCGGACTAGCGGGACTTAACTATGAGCAGTTCTTC
V: TRBV18
J: TRBJ2-1
D: TRBD2
size: NA

CDR3: CASSFDPTGMSAFF
DNA: TGTGCCAGCAGCTTCGACCCGACAGGGATGTCGGCTTTCTTT
V: TRBV7-2
J: TRBJ1-1
D: TRBD1
size: NA

CDR3: CASSLRADTQYF
DNA: TGTGCCAGCAGCCTCAGGGCCGATACGCAGTATTTT
V: TRBV16
J: TRBJ2-3
D: NA
size: NA

CDR3: CASSYPQGTGGNQPQHF
DNA: TGTGCCAGCAGTTACCCGCAGGGGACAGGGGGGAATCAGCCCCAGCATTTT
V: TRBV6-2/TRBV6-3
J: TRBJ1-5
D: TRBD1
size: NA

CDR3: CSAIKGLASYEQYF
DNA: TGCAGTGCTATAAAGGGACTAGCGTCCTACGAGCAGTACTTC
V: TRBV20-1
J: TRBJ2-7
D: TRBD2
size: NA

CDR3: CASSLSGPRTDTQYF
DNA: TGTGCCAGCAGTCTCTCAGGCCCCCGGACAGATACGCAGTATTTT
V: TRBV12-3/TRBV12-4
J: TRBJ2-3
D: NA
size: NA

CDR3: CSVEEGRGGSYNEQFF
DNA: TGCAGCGTTGAAGAGGGGCGGGGGGGTTCGTACAATGAGCAGTTCTTC
V: TRBV29-1
J: TRBJ2-1
D: TRBD2
size: NA

CDR3: CASSLQTGLGTEAFF
DNA: TGCGCCAGCAGCCTCCAGACAGGGTTGGGGACTGAAGCTTTCTTT
V: TRBV5-1
J: TRBJ1-1
D: TRBD1
size: NA

CDR3: CASSYDPTYNEQFF
DNA: TGTGCCAGCAGTTACGACCCTACCTACAATGAGCAGTTCTTC
V: TRBV6-2/TRBV6-3
J: TRBJ2-1
D: NA
size: NA

CDR3: CASSQGLGGTGNEQYF
DNA: TGTGCCAGCAGCCAAGGACTGGGGGGGACCGGAAACGAGCAGTACTTC
V: TRBV3-1
J: TRBJ2-7
D: TRBD2
size: NA

CDR3: CASSLAVGTAYNEQFF
DNA: TGTGCCAGCAGCTTAGCTGTCGGGACAGCCTACAATGAGCAGTTCTTC
V: TRBV7-7
J: TRBJ2-1
D: TRBD1
size: NA

CDR3: CSGGGVEVGYTF
DNA: TGCAGCGGCGGTGGGGTGGAGGTTGGCTACACCTTC
V: TRBV29-1
J: TRBJ1-2
D: NA
size: NA

CDR3: CASSQAPAADTQYF
DNA: TGTGCCAGCAGCCAAGCCCCCGCGGCAGATACGCAGTATTTT
V: TRBV3-1
J: TRBJ2-3
D: NA
size: NA

CDR3: CSARAENEKLFF
DNA: TGCAGTGCTCGGGCAGAAAATGAAAAACTGTTTTTT
V: TRBV20-1
J: TRBJ1-4
D: NA
size: NA

CDR3: CASSLGAWETQYF
DNA: TGTGCCAGCAGCTTAGGGGCGTGGGAGACCCAGTACTTC
V: TRBV7-9
J: TRBJ2-5
D: NA
size: NA